Sequencing of this T cell receptor (beta chain) was carried out in a study of cytomegalovirus exposure and HLA in healthy donors (dated by TCRdb to 2016 to 2017). About the study as a whole: According to a later analysis, one platform produced both the roughly 130 validation repertoires and the 620 or so repertoires of the first cohort. The study aimed to test whether signatures of past pathogen exposure could be identified by cataloging public T cell receptors. Besides the first cohort of under 700 subjects, a separate validation cohort made up of 120 or so different subjects was used. To predict cytomegalovirus infection status, the study brought together high-throughput TCR immunosequencing, statistical association of individual TCRs with disease status, and machine learning.

Libraries were made using the immunoSEQ multiplex PCR assay. In the paper's pipeline: A statistical classification framework was built to diagnose cytomegalovirus status from the catalog of TCR beta chain sequences. Sourced from immuneACCESS, this table was stored by TCRdb with only in-frame sequences that have V and J called. A share of the clones is absent; for the studies checked, an unresolved V gene accounts for under half, and the remainder has no known explanation. That table furnishes V, J and clone size, whereas the DNA furnished D and trimming. In all, the sample holds about 310,000 clones, and around 90% of those were seen once. The ten largest clones capture more than 0.95% of the sample. Turning to this clone: No antigen is known for it. Base qualities are not provided; no much larger clone lies one nucleotide away.

Findings and caveats that apply to the study as a whole: In vitro tests confirmed that a few of the cytomegalovirus-associated TCR beta chains recognize cytomegalovirus antigens. Subsequent analysis determined that TCRs grouped into clusters in the first cohort also showed a tendency toward co-occurrence across the 120 validation repertoires, and 94% of cluster scores exceeded 0. The classifier was reported to diagnose cytomegalovirus status with high specificity and sensitivity in both the original cohort and the validation cohort. The study listed 150 to 200 TCR beta chains as associated with cytomegalovirus. It was suggested by the authors that the approach could potentially be generalized to other disease states and immunological phenotypes. All 120 or so repertoires were used to score co-occurrence in the validation cohort in a later analysis, because that analysis had no HLA typing for the cohort. Most TCR sequences were observed very rarely across donors, whereas some public TCRs were present in many individuals.

The donors were included in the validation cohort of 100 to 150 subjects, a group kept apart from the approximately 670-subject first cohort. V is clipped by 8 bases and J by 4 bases, and the sequence between their germline boundaries is 17 bases long. CDR1 and CDR2 are read off the germline V gene as MGHRA and YSYEKL. Inclusive of the bounding cysteine and phenylalanine, the CDR3 is 14 residues long. The entry retains the CDR3 DNA only, 42 bases that are in frame from base 1. Material for sequencing was PBMCs. This TCR was sampled from a man aged 25-45 years in good health and CMV-seronegative. The chain is encoded by TRBV4-1 joined to TRBJ2-5; the D segment could be TRBD2, given 5 matching bases. The CDR3 in this case is CASGRTPEGETQYF. The sequenced DNA is TGCGCCAGCGGTAGGACTCCAGAAGGAGAGACCCAGTACTTC.